This TCR beta chain stems from a study of monozygotic twins with inflammatory bowel disease (dated by TCRdb to the late 2010s). For context, the study as a whole: A total of roughly 28 monozygotic twin pairs were included in the full study, comprising nine German pairs (four IBD-concordant, five IBD-discordant) and 19 IBD-discordant Danish pairs. Each individual had, on average, about 151 000 unique TCRalpha sequences and 181 000 unique TCRbeta sequences available for analysis. The search for disease-associated traits relied mainly on comparing IBD patients with their genetically identical healthy co-twins within discordant pairs. Beyond this particular receptor, the publication reports: Repertoire similarity did not differ between concordant and discordant twins, which could be due to limited statistical power. The results gave no support for a single strong signal or clonotype linked to IBD. Compared with healthy twins, IBD patients shared fewer clonotypes with other individuals, and the difference was most pronounced in patients with signs of disease activity. Different T cell subtypes could not be distinguished in the analysis. Because patients were on differing immunosuppressive treatments, the repertoires may have picked up extra background noise and inter-individual variability. Measured by the inverse Simpson index, TCRbeta repertoire diversity was lower in IBD patients than in their healthy co-twins.

Libraries were built with 5' RACE. Preparation of each TCR library used approximately 3,700 ng of total RNA. For each sample, cDNA synthesis with SMARTScribe reverse transcriptase was split into eight separate reactions. During cDNA synthesis, template switching introduced unique molecular identifiers that contained a 6-nucleotide sample barcode. TCRalpha and TCRbeta cDNA was amplified by two nested PCRs of approximately 17 and 9 cycles, with bead purification after each PCR. Before amplification, the cDNA was both treated with uracil DNA-glycosylase and purified with the QIAquick PCR purification kit. The second PCR was the step at which Illumina TruSeq-compatible adapters and sample-specific barcodes were added. Library quality and concentration were checked on TapeStation and Qubit, and libraries were pooled at about 5 ng each. Sequencing of the pooled libraries was done on an Illumina HiSeq2500 single-index Rapid Run using custom sequencing primers and 2 x 100 bp reads. Per the original workflow: UMI-based consensus assembly with MiGEC version 1.2.6 was used to correct PCR and sequencing errors. MiXCR version 2.1.1 was used to carry out V(D)J alignment, clonotype assembly and CDR3 extraction. To normalise gene usage, clonotype sharing and MAIT/NKT TCR abundance, the top 1000, 10 000 and 20 000 clonotypes in each sample were analysed. After downsampling to 27 000 UMIs, diversity was calculated as the inverse Simpson index using the vegan R package. Paired Mann-Whitney U tests on discordant twin pairs were used, with Benjamini-Hochberg multiple-testing correction. Reads reprocessed by TCRdb are summarized as one entry per CDR3 protein sequence, and DNA is absent. For this entry, the V and J calls and clone size follow TCRdb and not the study's own pipeline. The table for this sample lists 400,000 or so distinct CDR3 sequences. The ten largest clonotypes hold 2.4% of the sample.

The cysteine opens and the phenylalanine closes a CDR3 of 15 amino acids. DNA is not on record. For CDR1 and CDR2, the germline V gene lists SGDLS and YYNGEE. With regard to this clonotype: What this receptor recognizes is not known.

From each donor, an approximately 2.5 ml peripheral blood sample was collected into PAXgene tubes and stored at -80 degrees C. Without any T cell sorting, total RNA was extracted from whole blood using the PAXgene blood miRNA kit on an automated QIAcube. Peripheral blood from monozygotic twin pairs, either concordant or discordant for inflammatory bowel disease, underwent deep TCRalpha and TCRbeta repertoire profiling that used unique molecular barcoding. Smoking habits were recorded for all twin pairs, with individuals classified as current, former or never smokers. This receptor was obtained from a human donor with ulcerative colitis or Crohn's disease, or a healthy co-twin of an affected twin (not recorded which). The sample was blood. The chain is encoded by TRBV9 joined to TRBJ1-4. The CDR3 here reads CASSVAAATNEKLFF.